This TCR beta chain was found in a study of CD8 T cells in ankylosing spondylitis (dated by TCRdb to the late 2010s). Broadly, across the study: To find TCR variants linked to disease, the study profiled T cell receptor beta repertoires in ankylosing spondylitis patients and healthy donors. The full study cohort comprised 20 to 30 ankylosing spondylitis patients and over 95 healthy donors. Peripheral blood was sampled, and synovial fluid was additionally collected from ankylosing spondylitis patients.

This clonotype has a count of ten or more. The antigen it binds to is not known. The input lacks base qualities; no much larger clone sits a single base away. Overall study results and their limits: A TCR beta motif of fewer than 10 highly homologous amino acid variants appeared characteristic of blood from ankylosing spondylitis patients. The disease-linked clones showed a CD8+ phenotype and occurred at relatively low frequencies in peripheral blood. According to the report, matched synovial fluid samples from ankylosing spondylitis patients were significantly enriched for the disease-linked clones. Some motif variants had previously been reported in the synovial fluid and blood of reactive arthritis patients, which suggests shared mechanisms of disease initiation.

Data came from an Illumina HiSeq 2500. Quantitative 5'-RACE with molecular barcodes was the method used to prepare the TCR beta libraries. On the study's bioinformatics: Disease-linked TCR variants were identified with a new computational method built on a probabilistic model of VDJ rearrangement. TCRdb trimmed the raw reads at Q25, called clones with MiXCR and kept productive beta chains. Here each entry gathers all rows of one CDR3 protein and keeps the most common genes and DNA. TCRdb's processing, not the authors' own work, is the source of the V and J calls. The sample yields more than 300,000 distinct CDR3 sequences; around a tenth were counted once. Of the sample, roughly 9% falls within the top ten clones. Trimming takes 3 bases from V and 2 bases from J, and the germline ends sit 5 bases apart. The CDR3, cysteine through phenylalanine, is 14 amino acids long. The CDR3 DNA has 42 bases and is translated from base 1.

The sample consisted of blood, either unsorted or a sorted T cell fraction (not recorded which). The source is a female donor with ankylosing spondylitis or in good health (not recorded which). In this chain, TRBV12-3 or TRBV12-4 is recombined with TRBJ2-6; the D gene cannot be named for sure. The CDR3 corresponds to CASSFLPGANVLTF. The DNA sequence reads TGTGCCAGCAGTTTTCTCCCTGGGGCCAACGTCCTGACTTTC.